This T cell receptor beta chain was found in a study of spatial heterogeneity in lung cancer. A single record per CDR3 protein comes from TCRdb applying MiXCR to the 5' RACE reads. Of roughly 46,000 distinct CDR3 sequences in the sample, roughly 12% were seen once. Sample time point: sample taken at primary tumor resection. Frozen PBMC, nontumor lung or tumor provided whole RNA, which was sequenced unsorted. Only a few counts were recorded for this clonotype. This clonotype originated in a female donor with early-stage non-small cell lung cancer. The sample consisted of PBMCs, taken at surgery.

CDR3 region: CASSVGAQYEQYF. CDR3 nucleotide sequence: TGTGCCAGCAGCGTAGGGGCCCAGTACGAGCAGTACTTC. This sequence joins TRBV9 and TRBJ2-7; D remains unclear. V was cut by 0 bases and J by 4 bases, with 8 bases left in between. This CDR3 spans 13 amino acids. Germline V lookup: CDR1 SGDLS, CDR2 YYNGEE.